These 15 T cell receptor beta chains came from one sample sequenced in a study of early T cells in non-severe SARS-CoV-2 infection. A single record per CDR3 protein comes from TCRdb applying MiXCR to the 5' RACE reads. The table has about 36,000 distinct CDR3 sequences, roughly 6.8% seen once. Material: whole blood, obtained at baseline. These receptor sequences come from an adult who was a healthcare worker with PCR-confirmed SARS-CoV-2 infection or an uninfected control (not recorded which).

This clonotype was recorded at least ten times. CDR3 DNA: TGTGCCAGCAGTTTCCAAGGAGATACGCAGTATTTT. The encoded protein is CASSFQGDTQYF. This chain uses TRBV12-3 or TRBV12-4 with TRBJ2-3, with D unresolved. The CDR3 is made up of 12 amino acids. With 3 bases removed from V and 5 bases from J, the gap between germline ends came to 6 bases.

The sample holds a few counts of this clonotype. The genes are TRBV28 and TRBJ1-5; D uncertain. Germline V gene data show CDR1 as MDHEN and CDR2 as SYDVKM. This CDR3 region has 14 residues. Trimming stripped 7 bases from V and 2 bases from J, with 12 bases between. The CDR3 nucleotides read TGTGCCAGCACCCCCGGAAGGGGCAATCAGCCCCAGCATTTT. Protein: CASTPGRGNQPQHF.

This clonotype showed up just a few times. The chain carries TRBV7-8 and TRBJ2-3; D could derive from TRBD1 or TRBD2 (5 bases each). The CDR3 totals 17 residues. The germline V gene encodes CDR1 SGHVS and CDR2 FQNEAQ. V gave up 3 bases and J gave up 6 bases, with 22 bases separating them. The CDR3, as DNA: TGTGCCAGCAGCTTTACTGGACGGGAAATCAAGGGGGATACGCAGTATTTT. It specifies CASSFTGREIKGDTQYF.

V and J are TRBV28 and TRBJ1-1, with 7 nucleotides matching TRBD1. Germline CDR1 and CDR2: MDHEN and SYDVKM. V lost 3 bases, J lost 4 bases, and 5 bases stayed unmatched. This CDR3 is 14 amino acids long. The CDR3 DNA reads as TGTGCCAGCAGTTTTATACAGGGGTTCACTGAAGCTTTCTTT. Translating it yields CASSFIQGFTEAFF.

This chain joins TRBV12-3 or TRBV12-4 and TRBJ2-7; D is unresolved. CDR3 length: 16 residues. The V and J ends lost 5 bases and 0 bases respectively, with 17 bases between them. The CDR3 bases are TGTGCCAGCAGTCCCGAGCGACGGTTCGCCTCCTACGAGCAGTACTTC. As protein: CASSPERRFASYEQYF.

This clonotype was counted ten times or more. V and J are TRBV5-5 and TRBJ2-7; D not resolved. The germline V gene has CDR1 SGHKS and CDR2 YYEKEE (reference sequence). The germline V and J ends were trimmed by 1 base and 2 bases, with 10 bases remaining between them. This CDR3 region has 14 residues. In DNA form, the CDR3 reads TGTGCCAGCAGCTTGCGAACAGAAGCCTACGAGCAGTACTTC. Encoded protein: CASSLRTEAYEQYF.

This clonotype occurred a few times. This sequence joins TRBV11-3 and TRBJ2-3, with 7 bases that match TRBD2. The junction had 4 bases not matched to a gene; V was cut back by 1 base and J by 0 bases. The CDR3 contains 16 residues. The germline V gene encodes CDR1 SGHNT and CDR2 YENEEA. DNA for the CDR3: TGTGCCAGCAGCTTAGCTCTTAGCGGGAGCACAGATACGCAGTATTTT. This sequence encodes CASSLALSGSTDTQYF.

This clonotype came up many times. The CDR3 DNA follows: TGTGCCAGCAGCTTTGGTGGCGTTAGCACAGATACGCAGTATTTT. Translated: CASSFGGVSTDTQYF. The rearrangement joins TRBV7-3 to TRBJ2-3; D is unresolved. CDR1 SGHTA and CDR2 FQGTGA come from the germline V gene. V was shortened by 3 bases and J by 0 bases, with 10 bases between the two germline ends. The CDR3 is made up of 15 amino acids. Based on the CDR3 plus reference TRBV7-3 and TRBJ2-3, the full variable domain is GAGVSQTPSNKVTEKGKYVELRCDPISGHTALYWYRQSLGQGPEFLIYFQGTGAADDSGLPNDRFFAVRPEGSVSTLKIQRTERGDSAVYLCASSFGGVSTDTQYFGPGTRLTVL.

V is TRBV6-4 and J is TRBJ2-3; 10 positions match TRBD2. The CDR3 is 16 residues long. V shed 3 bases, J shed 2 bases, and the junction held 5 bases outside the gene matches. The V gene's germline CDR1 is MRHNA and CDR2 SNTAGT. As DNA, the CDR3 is TGTGCCAGCAGTGAACTAGCGGGGTTAAACACAGATACGCAGTATTTT. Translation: CASSELAGLNTDTQYF.

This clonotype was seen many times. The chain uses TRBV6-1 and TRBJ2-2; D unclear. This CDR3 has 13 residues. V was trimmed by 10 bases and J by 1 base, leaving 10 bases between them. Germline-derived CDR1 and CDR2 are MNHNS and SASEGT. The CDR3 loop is CATFDLNTGELFF. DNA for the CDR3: TGTGCCACCTTCGACTTGAACACCGGGGAGCTGTTTTTT.

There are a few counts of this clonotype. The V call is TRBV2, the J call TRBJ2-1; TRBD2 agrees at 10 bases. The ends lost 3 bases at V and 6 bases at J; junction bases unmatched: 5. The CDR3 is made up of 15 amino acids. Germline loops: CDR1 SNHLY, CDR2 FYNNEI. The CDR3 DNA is TGTGCCAGCAGTGAGAGGCTAGCGGGAGTCAATGAGCAGTTCTTC. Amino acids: CASSERLAGVNEQFF.

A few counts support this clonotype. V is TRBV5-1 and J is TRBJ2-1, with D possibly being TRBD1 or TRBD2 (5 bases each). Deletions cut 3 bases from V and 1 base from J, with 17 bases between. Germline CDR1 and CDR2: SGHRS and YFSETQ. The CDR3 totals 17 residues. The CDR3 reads CASSSRPGRISYNEQFF. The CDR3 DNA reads TGCGCCAGCAGCTCGCGGCCGGGACGTATATCCTACAATGAGCAGTTCTTC.

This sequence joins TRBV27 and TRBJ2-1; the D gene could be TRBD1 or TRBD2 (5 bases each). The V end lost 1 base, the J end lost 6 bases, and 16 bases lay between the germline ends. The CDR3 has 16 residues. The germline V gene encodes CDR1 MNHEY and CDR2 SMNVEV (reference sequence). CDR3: CASSLWGGPESNEQFF. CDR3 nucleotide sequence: TGTGCCAGCAGTTTATGGGGCGGGCCCGAGAGCAATGAGCAGTTCTTC.

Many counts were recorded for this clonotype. The CDR3 DNA follows: TGCAGCGCTAGCGGGAGTAACCAAGAGACCCAGTACTTC. Amino acids: CSASGSNQETQYF. The V gene is TRBV29-1, the J gene TRBJ2-5; 10 nucleotides match TRBD2. CDR1 is SQVTM and CDR2 is ANQGSEA in the germline V gene. The CDR3 loop spans 13 amino acids. Trimming at V came to 7 bases and at J to 0 bases, leaving 2 bases not matched to a gene.

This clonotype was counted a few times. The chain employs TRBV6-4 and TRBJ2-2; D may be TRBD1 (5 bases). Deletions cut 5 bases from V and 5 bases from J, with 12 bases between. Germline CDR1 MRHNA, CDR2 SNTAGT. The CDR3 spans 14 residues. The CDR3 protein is CASSRDTGTGELFF. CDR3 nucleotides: TGTGCCAGCAGTAGAGACACAGGAACCGGGGAGCTGTTTTTT.